This TCR beta chain was captured in a study of T-cell memory formation after mild COVID-19. Study-wide results and caveats: Pre-infection memory contained some responding clones, which suggested that cross-reactive memory had joined. CD4/CD8 balance characterized clones contracting day 15 to 85, and CD4+ skew characterized later expanders. CD8+ contracting clones occupied EMRA, while CD4+ ones occupied mainly CM and EM.

Each CDR3 protein is one row after TCRdb ran MiXCR on the 5' RACE reads. The data show 300,000 to 350,000 distinct CDR3 sequences, roughly 21% seen once. The CDR3 loop spans 14 amino acids. V was shortened by 7 bases and J by 4 bases, with 15 bases between the two germline ends. Only a few counts were recorded for this clonotype. Its target is not known. The sequence came from a man younger than 35 who had mild COVID-19 (a few samples of this study predate the infection). Cell type and time point are not known. Source material: PBMCs or a T cell subset sorted from them (not recorded which). The rearrangement uses TRBV12-3 or TRBV12-4 and TRBJ2-3; possibly TRBD2 for D (6 bases). Here the CDR3 DNA reads TGTGCCAGCACCCCCGGGGGACCCCCAGATACGCAGTATTTT. Its protein product is CASTPGGPPDTQYF.